The entry that follows covers one TCR beta chain sequence. Its antigen is not yet known. Per-base quality was not reported, and no clone a single base away is much larger than it. From cysteine to phenylalanine, the CDR3 is 14 amino acids long. CDR3 DNA only is kept here, 42 bases in frame from base 1. Via the germline V gene (reference sequence), CDR1 is LNHDA and CDR2 SQIVND. V and J are truncated by 8 bases and 6 bases respectively, leaving an intervening sequence of 17 bases. The cohort was made up of approximately 670 healthy bone marrow donors. All cohort members were sampled while nominally healthy, although unrecorded immune exposures were likely present. The donor was CMV seronegative and was included in the group of several hundred seronegative cohort members. A peripheral blood sample was provided by each donor, and peripheral blood mononuclear cells were used for TCR beta sequencing. The Qiagen DNeasy Blood Extraction Kit was used to extract genomic DNA from the blood cell samples.

The data were taken from a study of cytomegalovirus exposure and HLA in healthy donors (dated by TCRdb to about 2017). With regard to the full study: An earlier analysis of roughly 610 of the donors reported approximately 260 Gb of sequence data and 95 million to 140 million unique TCR beta sequences obtained from about 170 million T cells. HLA typing covered class I and class II loci at four-digit resolution. About 310 gigabases of sequencing data and approximately 85 million unique TCR sequences were included in an early release covering around 650 HLA-typed donors. Among about 410 genotyped donors of the cohort, an average of around 220,000 unique TCR beta nucleotide sequences was sequenced per donor, of which about 18% were non-productive. In the later analysis, no new phenotypic data were used to find candidate immune exposures; instead, reliance was placed on TCR beta sequences and their occurrence across donors. Donor age, sex, ethnicity and CMV serostatus were compiled alongside the repertoire data. The study profiled the T cell repertoires of 666 subjects by immunosequencing and related them to cytomegalovirus serostatus. To study patterns of TCR occurrence, a later analysis re-analyzed previously published TCR beta repertoires from more than 550 donors and added high-resolution HLA genotyping. Every discovery cohort repertoire had been produced on one sequencing platform. Typing coverage differed by locus: A, B, C, DRB1 and DQB1 were typed in roughly 620-630 donors, DQA1 in around 500, DPA1 in nearly 610, and DPB1 in just under 480. Several DR-DQ haplotypes were treated as single units for association and clustering because of strong linkage in the cohort. The aim of the study was to test whether cataloging public T cell receptors could identify signatures of past pathogen exposure. Besides the first cohort of 500 to 700 subjects, a separate validation cohort made up of roughly 120 different subjects was used. Among the roughly 430 genotyped donors, 75% to 90% belonged to the genetic ancestry cluster associated with self-reported Caucasian donors. High-throughput TCR immunosequencing, statistical association of individual TCRs with disease status, and machine learning were combined to predict cytomegalovirus infection status. To decide whether each TCR beta V gene segment behaved as functional or pseudogenic, an earlier analysis of some 570 of the donors relied on high-throughput TCR beta sequencing. A later genetic analysis used genome-wide SNP genotypes for about 60% of the 666 donors, treating that subset as a discovery cohort.

On the study overall, not on this receptor specifically: The classifier was reported to diagnose cytomegalovirus status with high specificity and sensitivity in both the original cohort and the validation cohort. A later genetic analysis reported fewer N-insertions in productive TCRs among donors in an Asian-associated ancestry cluster than the approximately 670-donor mean. In a later analysis, most CMV-associated TCR beta chains were found to appear HLA-restricted, with HLA associations seemingly driven largely by CMV exposure. A further reported finding was that TCR beta sequences accurately predicted the HLA-A and HLA-B alleles for most subjects in the first cohort. Specific HLA alleles were associated with 18,000 or so TCR beta sequences at a false discovery rate of 0.05 in a later analysis. A total of fewer than 200 TCR beta chains were listed by the study as associated with cytomegalovirus. In this cohort, only TCR beta chains were sequenced, and detectable features were limited by the absence of alpha or paired-chain data. Approximately 18 rarely observed V segments, including chromosome 9 orphons, were excluded from the earlier analysis of several hundred of the donors because counts were too low. Because HLA typing was missing for some donors at each locus, association tests included only the typed subset. Most TCR sequences were seen in very few donors, while some public TCRs were found in many individuals. The authors suggested that the approach could potentially be extended to other disease states and immunological phenotypes. Because the 87-base-pair reads could not distinguish some IMGT-functional V segments, including TRBV6-2 and TRBV6-3, those segments were excluded. Linkage disequilibrium might explain the correlated functional status among segregating V segments, but an unknown experimental factor could not be ruled out. Sequencing depth was assumed to be roughly uniform across donors in the presence/absence analyses, though that assumption may not hold. Compared with equally common non-associated chains, HLA-associated TCR beta chains in a later analysis were more clonally expanded and had lower generation probabilities. Strong co-occurrence of HLA alleles, especially DR and DQ, made assigning TCR associations to individual alleles difficult. In an earlier analysis of a few hundred of the donors, most TCR beta V segments were observed in productive rearrangements about 87% or about 30% of the time, broadly matching IMGT annotations. A later genetic analysis associated a missense DCLRE1C variant with V-gene and J-gene trimming of TCR beta chains, and an independent cohort replicated the association. A group of highly shared sequence variants was considered likely to be a technical artifact of the sequencing pipeline. In a later analysis, several top co-occurrence clusters were reported to appear linked to parvovirus B19, influenza, CMV and Epstein-Barr virus. For the cohort, immune exposure information was limited to CMV serostatus. In a later analysis, the rate of TCR association differed among HLA loci, with DRB1 alleles having the most associated TCRs and HLA-C alleles having the fewest. In vitro tests confirmed that a few of the cytomegalovirus-associated TCR beta chains recognize cytomegalovirus antigens.

The library was prepared using the immunoSEQ multiplex PCR assay. For the multiplex PCR, a mixture combining 60 forward primers for TCR Vbeta segments and 13 reverse primers for TCR Jbeta segments was used. A multiplex PCR assay on genomic DNA amplified the CDR3 region of rearranged TCR beta genes. Amplified TCR beta libraries were sequenced as 87-base-pair reads on the Illumina HiSeq System. The study's own analysis went as follows. A later analysis counted about 80 million unique TCR beta chains across the roughly 700 repertoires, and some 11 million of these chains were shared by at least two donors. Raw reads were error-corrected and collapsed into unique sequences by a nearest-neighbor algorithm in which closely related sequences were merged to remove PCR and sequencing errors. V, D and J gene segments were assigned by aligning CDR3 sequences to IMGT reference sequences. For a sequence to be retained, at least a six-nucleotide match to both a V gene segment and a J gene segment was required. A rearrangement counted as productive if the CDR3 had no stop codons and remained in frame with V and J, and every other rearrangement counted as non-productive. CDR3 was defined according to IMGT convention as the region running from the second conserved V-encoded cysteine to the conserved J-encoded phenylalanine. In an earlier analysis of some 550 of the donors, sequences lacking an unambiguous match to a single V gene segment were excluded. An earlier analysis of 500 to 600 of the donors classified V segments as functional when productive rearrangements were above 56.7% and as segregating when the standard deviation between donors was above 5%. A statistical classification framework was built for diagnosing cytomegalovirus status from the catalog of TCR beta chain sequences. In a later analysis, V and J genes were assigned by comparing TCR nucleotide sequences against IMGT/GENE-DB human TR gene sequences. In a later analysis, CDR3 sequences and most-parsimonious VDJ recombination scenarios were assigned using the TCRdist pipeline. A later analysis defined each TCR beta chain by its CDR3 amino acid sequence plus V-gene family, and excluded reads lacking a unique V-gene family. In a later analysis, fewer than 600 highly shared, low-generation-probability nucleotide sequences were removed to address suspected cross-contamination and a sequencing artifact. In a later analysis, a clonal expansion index for each public chain was calculated from normalized within-repertoire ranks of inferred template counts. In a later analysis, generation probabilities were computed using a VDJ recombination model fitted to out-of-frame rearrangements, and the results were checked against IGoR. In a later analysis, TCR-TCR, TCR-HLA and TCR-CMV co-occurrence was scored with hypergeometric tests, and a repertoire-size bias correction was applied to TCR pairs. To estimate false discovery rates, a later analysis permuted the HLA or CMV assignments 20 times. In a later analysis, co-occurring TCRs were grouped using DBSCAN, with TCRdist sequence similarity added in when clustering inside HLA-allele-positive subsets. Co-occurrence clustering excluded repertoires with fewer than 30,000 or more than 120,000 public chains, plus five with anomalous nucleotide sharing. Here the immuneACCESS table is served through TCRdb, limited to in-frame sequences with V and J called. Missing clones are a known gap in these copies; in checked studies unresolved V genes cover under half, and the rest lacks a known reason. V, J and clone size were drawn from that table, and D and trimming were deduced from the DNA. This sample gives 150,000 to 200,000 clones in total; around 80% of them show up just once. The ten largest clones represent 2% to 2.5% of the sample.

Sequenced material: PBMCs. The TCR sequence derives from a woman aged 45-60 years in good health and CMV-seronegative. The chain was built from TRBV19 and TRBJ1-5, and possibly TRBD1, on 5 matching bases. CDR3 protein: CASWGVAKVQPQHF. The nucleotides read TGTGCCAGTTGGGGGGTAGCGAAGGTTCAGCCCCAGCATTTT.